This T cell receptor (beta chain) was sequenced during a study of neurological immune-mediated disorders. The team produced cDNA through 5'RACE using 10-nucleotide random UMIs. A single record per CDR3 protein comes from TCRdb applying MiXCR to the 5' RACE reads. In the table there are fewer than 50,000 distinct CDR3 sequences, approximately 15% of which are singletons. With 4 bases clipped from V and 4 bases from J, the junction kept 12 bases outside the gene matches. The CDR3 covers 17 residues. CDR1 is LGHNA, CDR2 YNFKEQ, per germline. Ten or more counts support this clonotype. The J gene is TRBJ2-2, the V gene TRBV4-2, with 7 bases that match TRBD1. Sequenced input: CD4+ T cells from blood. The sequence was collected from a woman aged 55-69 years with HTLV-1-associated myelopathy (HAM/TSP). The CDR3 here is CASSRDFRDSSTGELFF. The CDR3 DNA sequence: TGTGCCAGCAGCCGGGATTTCCGGGACAGCTCCACCGGGGAGCTGTTTTTT.